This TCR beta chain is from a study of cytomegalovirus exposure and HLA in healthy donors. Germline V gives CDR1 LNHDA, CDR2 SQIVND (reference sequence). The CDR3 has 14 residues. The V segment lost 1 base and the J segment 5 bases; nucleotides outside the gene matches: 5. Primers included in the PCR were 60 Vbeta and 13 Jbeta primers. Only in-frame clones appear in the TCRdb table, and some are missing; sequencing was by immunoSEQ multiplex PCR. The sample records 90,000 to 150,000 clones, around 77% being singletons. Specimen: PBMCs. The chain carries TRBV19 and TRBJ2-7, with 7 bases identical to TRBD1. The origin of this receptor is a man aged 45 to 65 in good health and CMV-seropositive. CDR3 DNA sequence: TGTGCCAGTAGTATAGGACAGGGTGAGGACGAGCAGTACTTC. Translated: CASSIGQGEDEQYF.